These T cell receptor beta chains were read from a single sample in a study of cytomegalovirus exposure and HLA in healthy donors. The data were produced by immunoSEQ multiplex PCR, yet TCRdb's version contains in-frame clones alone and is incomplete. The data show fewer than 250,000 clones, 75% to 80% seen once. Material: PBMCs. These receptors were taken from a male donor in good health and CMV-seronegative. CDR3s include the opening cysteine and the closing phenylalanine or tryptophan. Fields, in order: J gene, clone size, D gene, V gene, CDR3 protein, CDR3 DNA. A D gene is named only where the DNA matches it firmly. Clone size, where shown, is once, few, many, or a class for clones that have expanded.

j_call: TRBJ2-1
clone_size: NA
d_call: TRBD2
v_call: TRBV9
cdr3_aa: CASSVGGLAGANEQFF
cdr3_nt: TGTGCCAGCAGCGTAGGGGGACTAGCGGGAGCTAATGAGCAGTTCTTC

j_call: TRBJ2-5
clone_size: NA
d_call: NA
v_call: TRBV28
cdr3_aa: CASSFRSRGETQYF
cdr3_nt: TGTGCCAGCAGTTTTCGGTCGCGGGGCGAGACCCAGTACTTC

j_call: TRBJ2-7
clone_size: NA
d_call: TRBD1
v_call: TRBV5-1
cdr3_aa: CASALTTGGIDEQYF
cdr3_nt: TGCGCCAGCGCCCTCACGACAGGGGGTATCGACGAGCAGTACTTC

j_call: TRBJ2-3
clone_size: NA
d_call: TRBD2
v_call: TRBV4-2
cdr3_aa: CASSQDRSLAGVTDTQYF
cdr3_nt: TGTGCCAGCAGCCAAGATAGGTCCCTAGCGGGAGTCACAGATACGCAGTATTTT

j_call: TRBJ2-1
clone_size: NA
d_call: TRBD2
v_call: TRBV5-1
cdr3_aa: CASIKTSGGALGVNEQFF
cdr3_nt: TGCGCCAGCATTAAGACTAGCGGGGGGGCCTTGGGGGTCAATGAGCAGTTCTTC

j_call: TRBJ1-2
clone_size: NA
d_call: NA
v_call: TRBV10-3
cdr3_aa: CAISPPGYDYGYTF
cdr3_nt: TGTGCCATCAGTCCCCCGGGATATGACTATGGCTACACCTTC

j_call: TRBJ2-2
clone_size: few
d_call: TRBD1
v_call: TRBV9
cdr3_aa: CASSVVDRGMSGELFF
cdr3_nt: TGTGCCAGCAGCGTAGTCGACAGGGGAATGTCCGGGGAGCTGTTTTTT

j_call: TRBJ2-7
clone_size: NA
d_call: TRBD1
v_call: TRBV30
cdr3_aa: CAWSPQGPEQYF
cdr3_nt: TGTGCCTGGAGTCCACAGGGGCCCGAGCAGTACTTC

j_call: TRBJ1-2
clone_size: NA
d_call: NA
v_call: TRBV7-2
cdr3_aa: CASARPGRGGGYTF
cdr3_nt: TGTGCCAGCGCCAGGCCCGGGAGGGGTGGTGGCTACACCTTC

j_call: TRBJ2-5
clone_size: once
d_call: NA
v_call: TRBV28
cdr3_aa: CASSDQGTQETQYF
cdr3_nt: TGTGCCAGCAGTGATCAGGGCACCCAAGAGACCCAGTACTTC

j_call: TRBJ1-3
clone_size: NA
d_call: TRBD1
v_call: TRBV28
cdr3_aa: CASSTPQGNGNTIYF
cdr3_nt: TGTGCCAGCAGTACGCCACAGGGGAACGGTAACACCATATATTTT

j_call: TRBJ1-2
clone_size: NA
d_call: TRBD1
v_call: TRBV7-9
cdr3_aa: CASSPGQGYGYTF
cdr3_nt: TGTGCCAGCAGCCCCGGACAGGGTTATGGCTACACCTTC

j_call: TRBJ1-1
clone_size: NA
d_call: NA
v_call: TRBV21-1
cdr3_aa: CASSKNSGVLRNTEAFF
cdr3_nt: TGTGCCAGCAGCAAAAATAGCGGGGTCCTCCGGAACACTGAAGCTTTCTTT

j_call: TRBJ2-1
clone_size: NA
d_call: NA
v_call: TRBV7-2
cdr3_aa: CASSLDFDNEQFF
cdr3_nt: TGTGCCAGCAGCCTCGACTTTGACAATGAGCAGTTCTTC

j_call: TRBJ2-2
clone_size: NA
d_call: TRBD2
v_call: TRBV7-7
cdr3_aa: CASSHNSGSGTGELFF
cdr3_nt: TGTGCTAGCAGCCACAATAGCGGGAGCGGCACCGGGGAGCTGTTTTTT

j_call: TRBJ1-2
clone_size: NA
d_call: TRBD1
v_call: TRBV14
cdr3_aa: CASSPKKTGGYGYTF
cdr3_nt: TGTGCCAGCAGCCCGAAGAAGACAGGGGGCTATGGCTACACCTTC

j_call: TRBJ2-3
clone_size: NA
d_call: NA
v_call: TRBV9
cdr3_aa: CASSVGLEQYF
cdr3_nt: TGTGCCAGCAGCGTGGGGCTTGAGCAGTATTTT

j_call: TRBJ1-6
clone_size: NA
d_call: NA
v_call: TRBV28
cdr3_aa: CASSFLRGNSPLHF
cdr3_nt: TGTGCCAGCAGTTTTCTTAGGGGCAATTCACCCCTCCACTTT

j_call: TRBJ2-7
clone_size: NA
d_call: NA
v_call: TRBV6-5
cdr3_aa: CASSPLTGEQYF
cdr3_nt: TGTGCCAGCAGTCCCCTCACAGGGGAGCAGTACTTC

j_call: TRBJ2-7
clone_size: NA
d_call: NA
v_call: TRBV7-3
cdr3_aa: CASSPEAYLDEQYF
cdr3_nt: TGTGCCAGCAGCCCCGAGGCCTATCTCGACGAGCAGTACTTC

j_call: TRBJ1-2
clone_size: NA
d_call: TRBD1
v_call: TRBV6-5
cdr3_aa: CASTYLRDRGGYTF
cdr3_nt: TGTGCCAGCACGTACCTCCGGGACAGGGGCGGCTACACCTTC

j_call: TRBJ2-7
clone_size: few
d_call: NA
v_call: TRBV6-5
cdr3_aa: CASSYSDPGEQYF
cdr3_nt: TGTGCCAGCAGTTACTCTGACCCGGGCGAGCAGTACTTC

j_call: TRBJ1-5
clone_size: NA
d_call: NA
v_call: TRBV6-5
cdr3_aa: CASSYSAYQPQHF
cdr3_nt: TGTGCCAGCAGTTACTCGGCTTATCAGCCCCAGCATTTT

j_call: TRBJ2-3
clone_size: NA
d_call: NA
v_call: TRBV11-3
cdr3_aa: CASSRLRTDTQYF
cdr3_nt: TGTGCCAGCAGCCGACTAAGAACAGATACGCAGTATTTT

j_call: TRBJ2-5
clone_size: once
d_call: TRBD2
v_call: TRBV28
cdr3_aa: CASSFGGALETQYF
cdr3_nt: TGTGCCAGCAGTTTCGGGGGGGCCTTGGAGACCCAGTACTTC

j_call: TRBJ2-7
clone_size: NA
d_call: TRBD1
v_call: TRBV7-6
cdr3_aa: CASRAGTGSSYEQYF
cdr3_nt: TGTGCCAGCAGAGCAGGGACAGGGAGCTCCTACGAGCAGTACTTC

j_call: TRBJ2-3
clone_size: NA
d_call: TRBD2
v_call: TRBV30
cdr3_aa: CAWSVLLAGGLATDTQYF
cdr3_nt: TGTGCCTGGAGTGTTTTACTAGCGGGGGGGCTTGCGACAGATACGCAGTATTTT

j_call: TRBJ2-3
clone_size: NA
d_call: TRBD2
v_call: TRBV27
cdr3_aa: CASSSPSGVTDTQYF
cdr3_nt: TGTGCCAGCAGTTCGCCTAGCGGGGTCACAGATACGCAGTATTTT

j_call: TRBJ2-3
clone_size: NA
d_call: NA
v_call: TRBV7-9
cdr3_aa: CASSSGGSTDTQYF
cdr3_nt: TGTGCCAGCAGCTCCGGCGGGAGCACAGATACGCAGTATTTT

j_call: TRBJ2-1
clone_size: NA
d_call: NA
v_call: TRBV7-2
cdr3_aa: CASSLGNRLYNEQFF
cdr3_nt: TGTGCCAGCAGCTTAGGGAACAGACTATACAATGAGCAGTTCTTC

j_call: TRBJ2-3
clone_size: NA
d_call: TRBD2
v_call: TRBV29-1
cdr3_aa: CSVGGGRGPKEQYF
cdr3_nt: TGCAGCGTCGGCGGCGGGAGAGGACCCAAGGAGCAGTATTTT

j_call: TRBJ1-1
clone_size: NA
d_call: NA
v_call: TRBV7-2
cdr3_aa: CASSSPLRGRTEAFF
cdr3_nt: TGTGCCAGCAGCTCCCCCCTCAGGGGTCGGACTGAAGCTTTCTTT

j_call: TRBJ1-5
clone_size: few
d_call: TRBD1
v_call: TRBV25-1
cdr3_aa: CASSERTGDSNQPQHF
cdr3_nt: TGTGCCAGCAGTGAAAGGACAGGGGATAGCAATCAGCCCCAGCATTTT

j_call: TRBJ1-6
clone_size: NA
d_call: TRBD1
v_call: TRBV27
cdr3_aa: CASARGQYNSPLHF
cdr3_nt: TGTGCCAGCGCACGGGGACAGTATAATTCACCCCTCCACTTT

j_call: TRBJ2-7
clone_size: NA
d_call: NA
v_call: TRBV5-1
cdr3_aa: CASSSPTGRSYEQYF
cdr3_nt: TGCGCCAGCAGCTCCCCTACAGGGAGAAGCTACGAGCAGTACTTC

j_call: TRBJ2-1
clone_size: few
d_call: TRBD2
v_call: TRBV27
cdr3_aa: CASSLGSGSSYNEQFF
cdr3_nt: TGTGCCAGCAGTTTGGGCAGCGGGAGCTCCTACAATGAGCAGTTCTTC

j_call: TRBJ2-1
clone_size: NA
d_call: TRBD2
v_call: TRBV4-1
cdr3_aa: CASSLTPGGTIAGGAYEQFF
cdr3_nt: TGCGCCAGCAGCCTTACTCCAGGGGGGACCATAGCGGGAGGCGCATATGAGCAGTTCTTC

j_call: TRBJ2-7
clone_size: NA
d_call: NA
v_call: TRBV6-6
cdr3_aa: CASSYSAGTYEQYF
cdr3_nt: TGTGCCAGCAGTTACTCAGCAGGAACCTACGAGCAGTACTTC

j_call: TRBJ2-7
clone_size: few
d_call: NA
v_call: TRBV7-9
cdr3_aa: CASRVEEGRVYEQYF
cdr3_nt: TGTGCCAGCAGGGTCGAGGAAGGTCGAGTGTACGAGCAGTACTTC

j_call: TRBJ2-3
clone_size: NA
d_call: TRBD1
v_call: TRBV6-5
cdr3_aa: CASRGTGTDTQYF
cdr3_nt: TGTGCCAGCAGGGGGACAGGCACAGATACGCAGTATTTT

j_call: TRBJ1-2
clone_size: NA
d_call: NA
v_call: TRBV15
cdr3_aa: CATSMGGRGYTF
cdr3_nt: TGTGCCACCAGCATGGGGGGTAGGGGCTACACCTTC

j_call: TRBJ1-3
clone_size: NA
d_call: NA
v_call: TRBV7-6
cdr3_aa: CASSSQGSGNTIYF
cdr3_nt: TGTGCCAGCAGTTCACAGGGTTCTGGAAACACCATATATTTT